This entry concerns a single TCR beta chain. As yet, its antigen is unknown. This sample stems from a study of cytomegalovirus exposure and HLA in healthy donors. Points from the study as a whole: Researchers catalogued some 160 TCR beta chains as cytomegalovirus-associated. The finding came from a later analysis; first-cohort TCR clusters tended to co-occur in the 90 to 150 validation repertoires. Reported performance of the classifier showed diagnosis of cytomegalovirus status with high specificity and sensitivity.

Using immunoSEQ multiplex PCR, the repertoire was profiled, and TCRdb retains in-frame clones only, with some absent. The table lists roughly 90,000 clones, 85% of them singletons. This CDR3 is built from 13 residues. Germline assignment: CDR1 MDHEN and CDR2 SYDVKM. Trimming stripped 6 bases from V and 4 bases from J, with 13 bases between. The donors were part of the validation cohort of over a hundred subjects. That cohort was separate from the first cohort, which comprised about 730 subjects. This rearrangement joins TRBV28 to TRBJ2-7; possibly TRBD1 for D (6 bases). This receptor was taken from a man younger than 30 in good health and CMV-seropositive. The specimen was PBMCs. In DNA, the CDR3 is TGTGCCAGCAGCTCCCCCAGGGGTTACGAGCAGTACGTC. It specifies CASSSPRGYEQYV.